This TCR beta chain was observed in a study of tumour-infiltrating T cells in Burkitt lymphoma. Study-level background: This cohort included all epidemiological subtypes of Burkitt lymphoma. Overall and progression-free survival were predicted by productive clonality. Whole-study findings and limits: Several public clonotypes recurred in numerous Burkitt lymphoma patients.

The CDR3 is 14 amino acids. V gave up 4 bases and J gave up 8 bases, with 17 bases separating them. Germline CDR1 reads LGHNA; CDR2 reads YNFKEQ. Generated by immunoSEQ multiplex PCR, the TCRdb table keeps only in-frame clones and is missing some. The sample carries around 46,000 clones, roughly 31% recorded once. Note on this clone: Its antigen remains unidentified.

The TCR originated in a human donor with Burkitt lymphoma. The chain is built from TRBV4-2 and TRBJ1-2, with a tentative D call TRBD1 (5 bases). Sequenced: tumor tissue. CDR3 protein: CASSLGTVKYGYTF. The CDR3 region has the DNA TGTGCCAGCAGCCTCGGGACGGTGAAATACGGCTACACCTTC.